This T cell receptor (beta chain) was sequenced for a study of control samples from healthy donors and cancer patients. The method was immunoSEQ multiplex PCR; TCRdb's version includes in-frame clones alone and lacks a portion of them. The sample consists of about 79,000 clones, 93% of them appearing once. Sequencing was performed on PBMCs. The source is a woman aged 40 to 49 with lung cancer.

The CDR3 DNA reads as TGCGCCAGCAGCTTGGACAGGGATGGTGGAAACACCATATATTTT. It is translated as CASSLDRDGGNTIYF. The V gene is TRBV5-1, the J gene TRBJ1-3; a weak D match, TRBD1 (6 bases). V lost 0 bases and J lost 3, with 10 bases in between. Per germline, CDR1 SGHRS and CDR2 YFSETQ. This CDR3 region has 15 residues.